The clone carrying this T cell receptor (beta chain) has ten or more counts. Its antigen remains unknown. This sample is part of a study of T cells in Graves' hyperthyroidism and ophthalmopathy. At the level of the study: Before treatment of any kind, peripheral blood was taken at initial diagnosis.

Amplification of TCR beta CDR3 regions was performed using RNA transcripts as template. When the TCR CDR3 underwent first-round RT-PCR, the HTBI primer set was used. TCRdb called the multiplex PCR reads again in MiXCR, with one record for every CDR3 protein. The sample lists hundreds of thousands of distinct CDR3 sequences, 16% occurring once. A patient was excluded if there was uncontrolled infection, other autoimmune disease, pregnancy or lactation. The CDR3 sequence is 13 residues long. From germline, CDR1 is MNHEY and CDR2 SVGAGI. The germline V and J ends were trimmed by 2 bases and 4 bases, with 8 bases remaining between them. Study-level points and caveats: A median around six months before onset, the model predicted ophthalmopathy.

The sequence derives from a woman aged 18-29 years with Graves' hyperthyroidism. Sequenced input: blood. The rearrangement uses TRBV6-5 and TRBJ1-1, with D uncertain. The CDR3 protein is CASSYGYATEAFF. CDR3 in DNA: TGTGCCAGCAGTTACGGGTACGCCACTGAAGCTTTCTTT.